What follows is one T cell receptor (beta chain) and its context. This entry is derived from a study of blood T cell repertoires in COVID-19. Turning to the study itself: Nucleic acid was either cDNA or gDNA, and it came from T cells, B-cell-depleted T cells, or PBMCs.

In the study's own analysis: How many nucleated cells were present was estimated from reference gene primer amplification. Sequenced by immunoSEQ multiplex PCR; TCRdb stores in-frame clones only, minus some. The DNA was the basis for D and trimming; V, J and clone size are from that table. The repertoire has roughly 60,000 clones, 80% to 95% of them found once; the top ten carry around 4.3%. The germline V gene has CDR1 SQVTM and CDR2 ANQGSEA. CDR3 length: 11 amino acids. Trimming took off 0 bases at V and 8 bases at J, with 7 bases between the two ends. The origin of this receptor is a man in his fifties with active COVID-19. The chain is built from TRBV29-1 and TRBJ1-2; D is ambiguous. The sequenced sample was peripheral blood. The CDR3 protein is CSVEDAGGYTF. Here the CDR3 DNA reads TGCAGCGTTGAAGATGCGGGGGGCTACACCTTC.